This T cell receptor beta chain was documented in a study of blood T cell repertoires in COVID-19. Original data processing: Amplified reference gene primers provided the basis for estimating nucleated cell counts. The protocol was immunoSEQ multiplex PCR, while the TCRdb copy is restricted to in-frame clones and leaves out a portion. V and J calls and clone size are those listed in that table; D and trimming were worked out from the DNA. The sample consists of 90,000 to 120,000 clones, 80% to 90% of them appearing once. Germline values: CDR1 SGHTA, CDR2 FQGNSA. This CDR3 spans 15 amino acids. The V and J ends lost 5 bases and 0 bases, in that order; junction bases with no gene match: 4.

Sequenced sample: peripheral blood. This clonotype originated in a man between 35 and 55 years old with active or convalescent COVID-19. The chain uses TRBV7-2 and TRBJ2-3; 8 bases agree with TRBD2. The CDR3 is CASSPGLASTDTQYF. CDR3 nucleotide sequence: TGTGCCAGCAGCCCCGGACTAGCAAGCACAGATACGCAGTATTTT.